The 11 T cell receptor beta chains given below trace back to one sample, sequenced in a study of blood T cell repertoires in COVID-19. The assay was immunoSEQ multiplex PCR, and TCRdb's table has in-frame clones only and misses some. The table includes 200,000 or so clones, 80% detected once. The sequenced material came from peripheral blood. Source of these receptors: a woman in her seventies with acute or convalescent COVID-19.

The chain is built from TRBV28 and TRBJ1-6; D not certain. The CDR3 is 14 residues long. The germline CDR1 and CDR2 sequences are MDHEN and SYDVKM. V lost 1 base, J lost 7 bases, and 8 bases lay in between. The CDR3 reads CASSLSGFNSPLHF. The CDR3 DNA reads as TGTGCCAGCAGTTTATCCGGGTTCAATTCACCCCTCCACTTT.

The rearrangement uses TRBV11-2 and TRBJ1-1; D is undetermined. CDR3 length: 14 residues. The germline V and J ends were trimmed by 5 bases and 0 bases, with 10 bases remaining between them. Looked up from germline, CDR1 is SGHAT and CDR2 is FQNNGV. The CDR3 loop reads CASSRAGVNTEAFF. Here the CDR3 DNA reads TGTGCCAGCAGCCGCGCGGGCGTGAACACTGAAGCTTTCTTT.

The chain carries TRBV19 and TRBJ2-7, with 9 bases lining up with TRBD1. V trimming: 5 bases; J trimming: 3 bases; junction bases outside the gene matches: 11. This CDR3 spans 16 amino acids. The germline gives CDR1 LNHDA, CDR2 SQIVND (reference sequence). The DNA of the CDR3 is TGTGCCAGTAGTGACCTAGGACAGGGGCTACACTACGAGCAGTACTTC. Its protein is CASSDLGQGLHYEQYF.

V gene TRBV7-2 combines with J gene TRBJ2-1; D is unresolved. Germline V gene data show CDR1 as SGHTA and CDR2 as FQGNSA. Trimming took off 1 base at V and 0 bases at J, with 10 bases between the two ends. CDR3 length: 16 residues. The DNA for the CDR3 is TGTGCCAGCAGCTTAGGTGGCCAAAACTCCTACAATGAGCAGTTCTTC. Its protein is CASSLGGQNSYNEQFF.

CDR3 protein: CATSRVPSGNEQYF. The CDR3 DNA is TGTGCCACCAGCAGAGTCCCTAGCGGGAACGAGCAGTACTTC. This chain joins TRBV15 and TRBJ2-7; 9 bases agree with TRBD2. CDR1 and CDR2 from the germline V gene are LNHNV and YYDKDF (reference sequence). J lost 5 bases, V lost 1 base, and 3 bases had no gene match. The CDR3 loop spans 14 amino acids.

The CDR3 sequence is CASSQAFRKVAETQYF. The DNA of the CDR3 is TGTGCCAGCAGCCAAGCGTTCAGGAAGGTGGCGGAGACCCAGTACTTC. J is TRBJ2-5 and V is TRBV3-1 (or the pseudogene TRBV3-2); D remains unclear. V was pared by 1 base and J by 5 bases, with 17 bases between. The CDR3 extends over 16 amino acids. Looked up from germline, CDR1 is LGHDT and CDR2 is YNNKEL (reference sequence).

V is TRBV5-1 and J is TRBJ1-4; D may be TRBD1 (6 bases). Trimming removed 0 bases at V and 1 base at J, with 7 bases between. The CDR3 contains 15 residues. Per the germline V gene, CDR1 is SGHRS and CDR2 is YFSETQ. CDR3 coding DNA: TGCGCCAGCAGCTTGGAGGGGGAAACTAATGAAAAACTGTTTTTT. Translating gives CASSLEGETNEKLFF.

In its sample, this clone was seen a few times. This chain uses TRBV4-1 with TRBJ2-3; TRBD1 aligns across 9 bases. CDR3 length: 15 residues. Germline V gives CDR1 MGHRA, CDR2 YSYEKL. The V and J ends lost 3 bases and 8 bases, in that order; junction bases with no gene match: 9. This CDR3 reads CASSQLGQGRGTQYF. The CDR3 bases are TGCGCCAGCAGCCAGTTGGGACAGGGACGAGGTACGCAGTATTTT.

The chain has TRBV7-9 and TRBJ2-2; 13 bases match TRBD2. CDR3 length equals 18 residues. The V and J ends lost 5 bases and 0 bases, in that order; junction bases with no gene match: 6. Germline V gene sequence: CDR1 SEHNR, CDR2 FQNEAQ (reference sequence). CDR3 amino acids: CASSQTTSGRTNTGELFF. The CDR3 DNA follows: TGTGCCAGCAGCCAGACGACTAGCGGGAGGACGAACACCGGGGAGCTGTTTTTT.

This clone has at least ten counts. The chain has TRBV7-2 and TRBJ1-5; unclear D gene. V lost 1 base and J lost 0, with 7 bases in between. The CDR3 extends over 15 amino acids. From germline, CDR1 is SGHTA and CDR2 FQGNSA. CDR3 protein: CASSLGLYSNQPQHF. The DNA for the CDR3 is TGTGCCAGCAGCTTAGGGCTGTATAGCAATCAGCCCCAGCATTTT.

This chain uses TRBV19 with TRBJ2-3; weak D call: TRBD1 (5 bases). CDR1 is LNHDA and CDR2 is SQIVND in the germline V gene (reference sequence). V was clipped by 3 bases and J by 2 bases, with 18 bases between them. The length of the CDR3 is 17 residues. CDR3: CASSIGYGRDNTDTQYF. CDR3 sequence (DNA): TGTGCCAGTAGTATTGGATACGGCAGGGATAACACAGATACGCAGTATTTT.